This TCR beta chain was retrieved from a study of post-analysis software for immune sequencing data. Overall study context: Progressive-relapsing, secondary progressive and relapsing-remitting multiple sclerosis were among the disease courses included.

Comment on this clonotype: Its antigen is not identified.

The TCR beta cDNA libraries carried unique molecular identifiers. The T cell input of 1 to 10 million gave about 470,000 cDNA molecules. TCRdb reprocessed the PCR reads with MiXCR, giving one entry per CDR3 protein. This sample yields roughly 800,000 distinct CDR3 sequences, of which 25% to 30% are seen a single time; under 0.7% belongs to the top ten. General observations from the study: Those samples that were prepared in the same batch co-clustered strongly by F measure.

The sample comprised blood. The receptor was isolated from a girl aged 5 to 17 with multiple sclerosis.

The CDR3 region is CSFKGGGGTDTQYF. The CDR3 DNA reads as TGCAGCTTCAAGGGCGGGGGGGGCACAGATACGCAGTATTTT. The chain uses TRBV29-1 and TRBJ2-3; 9 bases are shared with TRBD2. Germline V lookup: CDR1 SQVTM, CDR2 ANQGSEA. V dropped 8 bases and J dropped 1; count of bases not matched to a gene: 7. CDR3 size: 14 residues.